The next 8 T cell receptor beta chains were all read from a single sample in a study of spatial heterogeneity in lung cancer. TCRdb used MiXCR to reprocess the 5' RACE reads, holding one entry per CDR3 protein. This table has roughly 120,000 distinct CDR3 sequences, 10% to 15% appearing once. The time point: blood at routine non-recurrence follow-up after resection. In each case, whole RNA from tumor, nontumor lung or frozen PBMC was sequenced unsorted. The sample here was PBMCs, taken at follow-up. The receptors were sampled from a male donor with early-stage non-small cell lung cancer.

The V call is TRBV12-5, the J call TRBJ1-6; perhaps TRBD1 as D (6 bases). V was trimmed by 4 bases and J by 4 bases, leaving 26 bases between them. Germline V gives CDR1 LGHNT, CDR2 FRNRAP. The CDR3 is made up of 20 amino acids. CDR3: CASGSHLEGHREVYNSPLHF. CDR3 in DNA: TGTGCTAGTGGTTCCCATCTCGAGGGACACAGGGAGGTATATAATTCACCCCTCCACTTT.

The V and J genes are TRBV27 and TRBJ1-2, with D possibly TRBD1 on 5 matching bases. The CDR3 spans 14 residues. With 6 bases removed from V and 7 bases from J, the gap between germline ends came to 18 bases. The germline V gene encodes CDR1 MNHEY and CDR2 SMNVEV (reference sequence). The CDR3 region is CASSRDRSFSGYTF. The CDR3 nucleotides read TGTGCCAGCAGCCGGGACCGTAGCTTCTCTGGCTACACCTTC.

This clonotype occurred a few times. V is TRBV2 and J is TRBJ2-7; D uncertain. This CDR3 is 11 amino acids long. Per the germline V gene, CDR1 is SNHLY and CDR2 is FYNNEI. Trimming pared 2 bases from V and 11 bases from J, leaving 10 bases between. CDR3 sequence (DNA): TGTGCCAGCAGTGAAATCAGCTCAGAGTACTTC. This sequence encodes CASSEISSEYF.

This clonotype was counted ten times or more. The chain combines TRBV29-1 with TRBJ2-1; 7 bases line up with TRBD1. Germline CDR1 is SQVTM and CDR2 is ANQGSEA. There are 13 residues in the CDR3. V trimming: 6 bases; J trimming: 0 bases; junction bases outside the gene matches: 2. CDR3 residues: CSVYRGSYNEQFF. CDR3 bases: TGCAGCGTGTACAGGGGCTCCTACAATGAGCAGTTCTTC.

This chain connects TRBV6-5 to TRBJ1-2; TRBD1 agrees at 8 bases. Germline lookup yields CDR1 MNHEY and CDR2 SVGAGI. The CDR3 loop spans 15 amino acids. V gave up 6 bases and J gave up 4 bases; unmatched junction bases: 10. CDR3: CASSPTPQGVYGYTF. The CDR3 bases are TGTGCCAGCAGCCCGACTCCACAGGGGGTCTATGGCTACACCTTC.

The chain recombines TRBV11-2 with TRBJ2-1, with 8 nucleotides matching TRBD2. V was clipped by 1 base and J by 0 bases; unmatched bases: 5. Germline lookup yields CDR1 SGHAT and CDR2 FQNNGV. CDR3 length equals 17 residues. In nucleotides, the CDR3 is TGTGCCAGCAGCTTAGGACGGGGGGGCGCCTCCTACAATGAGCAGTTCTTC. Amino acid sequence: CASSLGRGGASYNEQFF.

Many counts were recorded for this clonotype. The chain recombines TRBV20-1 with TRBJ1-5; 12 bases are shared with TRBD1. CDR1 and CDR2 (germline): DFQATT, SNEGSKA (reference sequence). V shed 3 bases and J 6 bases; nucleotides not matched to a gene: 6. This CDR3 is 15 amino acids long. The DNA of the CDR3 is TGCAGTGCTAGTACCGGGACAGGGGGCGTTCAGCCCCAGCATTTT. This codes for CSASTGTGGVQPQHF.

Only a few counts were recorded for this clonotype. V is TRBV4-2 and J is TRBJ2-1; 7 nucleotides align to TRBD1. Trimming cost V 2 bases and J 10 bases; bases outside gene matches: 2. This CDR3 is built from 12 residues. Germline V gives CDR1 LGHNA, CDR2 YNFKEQ. The CDR3 nucleotides are TGTGCCAGCAGCCAACTGGACAGGGAGCAGTTCTTC. Protein product: CASSQLDREQFF.